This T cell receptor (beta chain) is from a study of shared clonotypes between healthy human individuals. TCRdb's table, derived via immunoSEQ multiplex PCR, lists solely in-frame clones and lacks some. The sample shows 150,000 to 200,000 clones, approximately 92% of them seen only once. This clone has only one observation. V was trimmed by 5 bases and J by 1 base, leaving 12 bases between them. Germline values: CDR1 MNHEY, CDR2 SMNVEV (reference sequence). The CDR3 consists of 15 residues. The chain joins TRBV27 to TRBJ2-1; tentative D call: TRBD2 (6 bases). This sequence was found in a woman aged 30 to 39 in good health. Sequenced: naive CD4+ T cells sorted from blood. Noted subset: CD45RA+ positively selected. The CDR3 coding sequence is TGTGCCAGCAGTCTGAACGGAGGGTCCTACAATGAGCAGTTCTTC. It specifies CASSLNGGSYNEQFF.